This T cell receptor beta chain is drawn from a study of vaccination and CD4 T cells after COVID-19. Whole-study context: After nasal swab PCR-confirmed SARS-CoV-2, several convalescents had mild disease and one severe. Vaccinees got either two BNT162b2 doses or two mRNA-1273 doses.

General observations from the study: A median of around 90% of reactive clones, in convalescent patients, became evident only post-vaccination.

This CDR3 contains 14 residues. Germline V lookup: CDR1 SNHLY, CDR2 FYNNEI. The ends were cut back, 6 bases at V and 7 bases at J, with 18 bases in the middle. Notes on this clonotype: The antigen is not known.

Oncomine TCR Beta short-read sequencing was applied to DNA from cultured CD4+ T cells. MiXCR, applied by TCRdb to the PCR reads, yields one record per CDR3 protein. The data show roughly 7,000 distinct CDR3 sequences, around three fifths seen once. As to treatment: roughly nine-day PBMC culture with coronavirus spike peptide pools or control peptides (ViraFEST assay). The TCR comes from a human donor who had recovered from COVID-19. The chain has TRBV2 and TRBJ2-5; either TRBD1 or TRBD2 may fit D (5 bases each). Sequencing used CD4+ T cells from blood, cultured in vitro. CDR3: CASRGRDPIGTQYF. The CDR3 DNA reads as TGTGCCAGCAGGGGCCGGGACCCTATTGGGACCCAGTACTTC.